Listed here are 5 T cell receptor beta chains from one sample, sequenced in a study of shared clonotypes between healthy human individuals. TCRdb's table, derived via immunoSEQ multiplex PCR, lists solely in-frame clones and lacks some. The sample lists about 2.3 million clones, just over 90% seen once, with about 0.41% in the top ten. The sample comprised naive CD4+ T cells from PBMCs. Subset reported: CD45RA+ positively selected. These receptors were obtained from a man aged 18 to 30 in good health. Some clones in this sample may be carry-over from other donors' samples.

This clone was counted a single time. This sequence joins TRBV28 and TRBJ2-5; no reliable D call. The germline V and J ends were trimmed by 2 bases and 2 bases, with 12 bases remaining between them. Germline V gene data show CDR1 as MDHEN and CDR2 as SYDVKM. The length of the CDR3 is 15 residues. CDR3 nucleotide sequence: TGTGCCAGCAGTTTACGGCAAACAGTACAAGAGACCCAGTACTTC. As protein: CASSLRQTVQETQYF.

The chain uses TRBV6-5 and TRBJ1-4, with TRBD1 as a possible D gene (6 bases). The CDR3 length is 15 residues. V lost 6 bases and J lost 5, with 16 bases in between. In germline, CDR1 is MNHEY, CDR2 SVGAGI. CDR3 bases: TGTGCCAGCAGGAGAAGGGGGGCTTCGAATGAAAAACTGTTTTTT. Its translation: CASRRRGASNEKLFF.

The rearrangement uses TRBV27 and TRBJ2-7, with TRBD2 matching 7 bases. After removal of 2 bases from V and 4 bases from J, the junction contained 14 bases not matched to a gene. The CDR3 spans 17 residues. The germline V gene encodes CDR1 MNHEY and CDR2 SMNVEV (reference sequence). The CDR3 nucleotides are TGTGCCAGCAGTTTACGCGCCGGGGTAGGCGGGAGTTACGAGCAGTACTTC. Translation gives CASSLRAGVGGSYEQYF.

About this clone itself: This same CDR3 is encoded by further DNA sequences in the sample. The J gene is TRBJ2-5, the V gene TRBV18; possible D gene TRBD1, 5 bases. Germline V gene sequence: CDR1 KGHSH, CDR2 LQKENI. The V end lost 6 bases, the J end lost 3 bases, and 8 bases lay between the germline ends. The CDR3 totals 12 residues. The CDR3 sequence: CASSAREETQYF. The CDR3 DNA reads TGTGCCAGCTCCGCCAGGGAAGAGACCCAGTACTTC.

The genes are TRBV5-1 and TRBJ2-7, with 9 bases fitting TRBD1. The V gene end was trimmed by 4 bases and the J gene end by 4 bases; junction bases not matched to a gene: 12. This CDR3 has 16 amino acids. The germline V gene has CDR1 SGHRS and CDR2 YFSETQ. The CDR3 reads CASSTSPGQGIYEQYF. The CDR3 DNA sequence: TGCGCCAGCAGCACCTCCCCGGGACAGGGTATTTACGAGCAGTACTTC.